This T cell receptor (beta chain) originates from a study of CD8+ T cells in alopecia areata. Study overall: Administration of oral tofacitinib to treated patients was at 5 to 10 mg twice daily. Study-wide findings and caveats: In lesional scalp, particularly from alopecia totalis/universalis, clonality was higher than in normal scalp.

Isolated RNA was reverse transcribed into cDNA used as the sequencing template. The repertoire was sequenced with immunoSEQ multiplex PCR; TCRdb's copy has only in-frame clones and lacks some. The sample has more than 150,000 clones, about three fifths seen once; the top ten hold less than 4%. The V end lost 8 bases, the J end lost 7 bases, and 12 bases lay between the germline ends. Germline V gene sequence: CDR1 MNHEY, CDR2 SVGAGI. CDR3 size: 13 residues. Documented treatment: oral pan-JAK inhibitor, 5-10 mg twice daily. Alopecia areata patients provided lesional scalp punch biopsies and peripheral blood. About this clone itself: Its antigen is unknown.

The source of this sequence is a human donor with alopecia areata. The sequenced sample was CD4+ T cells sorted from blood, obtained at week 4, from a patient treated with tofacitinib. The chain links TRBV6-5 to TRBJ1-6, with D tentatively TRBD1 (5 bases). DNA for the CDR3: TGTGCCAGCTGGCGGCAGGGCAATTCACCCCTCCACTTT. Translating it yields CASWRQGNSPLHF.